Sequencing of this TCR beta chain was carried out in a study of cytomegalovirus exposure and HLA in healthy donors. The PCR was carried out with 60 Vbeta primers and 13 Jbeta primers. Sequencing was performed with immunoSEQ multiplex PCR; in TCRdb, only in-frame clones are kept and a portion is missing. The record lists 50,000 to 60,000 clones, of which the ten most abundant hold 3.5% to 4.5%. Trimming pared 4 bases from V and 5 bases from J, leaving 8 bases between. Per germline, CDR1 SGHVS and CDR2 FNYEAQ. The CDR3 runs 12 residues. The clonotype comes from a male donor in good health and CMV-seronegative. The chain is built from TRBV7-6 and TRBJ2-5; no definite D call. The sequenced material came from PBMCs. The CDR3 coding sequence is TGTGCCAGCAGCTCCGGTGGTGAGACCCAGTACTTC. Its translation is CASSSGGETQYF.